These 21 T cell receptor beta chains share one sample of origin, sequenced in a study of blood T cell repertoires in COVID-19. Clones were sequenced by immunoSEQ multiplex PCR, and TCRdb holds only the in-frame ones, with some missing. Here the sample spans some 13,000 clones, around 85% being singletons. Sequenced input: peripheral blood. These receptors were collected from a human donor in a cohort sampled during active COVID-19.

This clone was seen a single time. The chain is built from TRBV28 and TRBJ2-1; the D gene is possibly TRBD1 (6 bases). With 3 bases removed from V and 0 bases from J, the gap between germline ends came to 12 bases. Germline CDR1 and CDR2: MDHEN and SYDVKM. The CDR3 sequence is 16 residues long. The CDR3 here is CASSFDGTSSYNEQFF. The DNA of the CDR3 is TGTGCCAGCAGTTTTGATGGGACAAGCTCCTACAATGAGCAGTTCTTC.

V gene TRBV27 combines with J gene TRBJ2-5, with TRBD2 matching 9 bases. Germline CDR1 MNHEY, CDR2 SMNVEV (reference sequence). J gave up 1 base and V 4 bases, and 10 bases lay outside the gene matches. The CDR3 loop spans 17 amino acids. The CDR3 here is CASSSLQGREGQETQYF. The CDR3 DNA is TGTGCCAGCAGTTCATTACAGGGGCGGGAGGGCCAAGAGACCCAGTACTTC.

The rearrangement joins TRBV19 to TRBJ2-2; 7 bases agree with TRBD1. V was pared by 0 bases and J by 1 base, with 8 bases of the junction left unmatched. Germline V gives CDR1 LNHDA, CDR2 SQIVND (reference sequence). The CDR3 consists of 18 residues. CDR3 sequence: CASSIDSLRQGNTGELFF. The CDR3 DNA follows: TGTGCCAGTAGTATAGATTCCCTGAGACAGGGGAACACCGGGGAGCTGTTTTTT.

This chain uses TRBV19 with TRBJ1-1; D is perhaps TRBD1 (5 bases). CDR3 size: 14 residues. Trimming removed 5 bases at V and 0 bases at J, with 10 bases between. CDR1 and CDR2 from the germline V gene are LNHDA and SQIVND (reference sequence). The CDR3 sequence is CASSSDSLNTEAFF. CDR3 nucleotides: TGTGCCAGTAGTTCCGACAGCCTGAACACTGAAGCTTTCTTT. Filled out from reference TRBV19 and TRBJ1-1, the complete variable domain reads DGGITQSPKYLFRKEGQNVTLSCEQNLNHDAMYWYRQDPGQGLRLIYYSQIVNDFQKGDIAEGYSVSREKKESFPLTVTSAQKNPTAFYLCASSSDSLNTEAFFGQGTRLTVV.

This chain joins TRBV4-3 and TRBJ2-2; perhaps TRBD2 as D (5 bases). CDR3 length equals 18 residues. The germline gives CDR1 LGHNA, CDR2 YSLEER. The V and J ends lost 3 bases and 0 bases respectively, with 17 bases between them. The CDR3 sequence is CASSHTMTGNANTGELFF. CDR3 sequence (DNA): TGCGCCAGCAGCCATACAATGACGGGAAACGCGAACACCGGGGAGCTGTTTTTT.

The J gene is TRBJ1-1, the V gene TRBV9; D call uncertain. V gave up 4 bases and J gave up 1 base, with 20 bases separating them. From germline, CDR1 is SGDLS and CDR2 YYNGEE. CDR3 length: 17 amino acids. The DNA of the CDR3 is TGTGCCAGCAGCACCAGCGGAACGGCTAAACCGAACACTGAAGCTTTCTTT. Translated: CASSTSGTAKPNTEAFF.

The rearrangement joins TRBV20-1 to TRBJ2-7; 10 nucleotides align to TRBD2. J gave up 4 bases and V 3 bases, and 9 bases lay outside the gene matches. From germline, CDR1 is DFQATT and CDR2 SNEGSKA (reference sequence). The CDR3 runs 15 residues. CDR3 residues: CSASRYPSGSYEQYF. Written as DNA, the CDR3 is TGCAGTGCTAGTCGATACCCTAGCGGGAGTTACGAGCAGTACTTC.

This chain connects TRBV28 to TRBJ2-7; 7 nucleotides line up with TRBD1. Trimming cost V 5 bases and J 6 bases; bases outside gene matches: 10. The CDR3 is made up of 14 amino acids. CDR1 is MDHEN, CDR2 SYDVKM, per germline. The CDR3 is CASSPGTVMTEQYF. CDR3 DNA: TGTGCCAGCAGTCCCGGGACAGTTATGACCGAGCAGTACTTC.

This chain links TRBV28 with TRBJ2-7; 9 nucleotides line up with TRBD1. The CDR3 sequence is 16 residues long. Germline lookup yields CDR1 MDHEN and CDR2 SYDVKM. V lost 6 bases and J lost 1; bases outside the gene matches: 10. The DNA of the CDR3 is TGTGCCAGCAGCCCCCCCCGGGACAGGGTTTCCTACGAGCAGTACTTC. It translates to CASSPPRDRVSYEQYF.

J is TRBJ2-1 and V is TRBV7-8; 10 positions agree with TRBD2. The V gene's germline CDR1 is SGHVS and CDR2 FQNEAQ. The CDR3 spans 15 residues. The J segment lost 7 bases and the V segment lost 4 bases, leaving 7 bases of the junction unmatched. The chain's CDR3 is CASSSTSGPQNEQFF. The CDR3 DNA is TGTGCCAGCAGCTCGACTAGCGGGCCGCAAAATGAGCAGTTCTTC.

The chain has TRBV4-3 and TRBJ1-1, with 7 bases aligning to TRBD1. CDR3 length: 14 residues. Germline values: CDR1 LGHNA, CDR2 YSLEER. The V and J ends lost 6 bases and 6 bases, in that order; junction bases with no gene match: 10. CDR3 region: CASSYIGGKAEAFF. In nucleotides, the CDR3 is TGCGCCAGCAGTTATATAGGGGGCAAGGCTGAAGCTTTCTTT.

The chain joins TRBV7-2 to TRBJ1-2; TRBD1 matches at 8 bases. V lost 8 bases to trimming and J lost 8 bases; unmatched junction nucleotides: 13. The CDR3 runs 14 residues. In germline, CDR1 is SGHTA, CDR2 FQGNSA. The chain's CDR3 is CASGKGQVSSGYTF. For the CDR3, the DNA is TGTGCCAGCGGGAAGGGACAGGTTTCATCGGGCTACACCTTC. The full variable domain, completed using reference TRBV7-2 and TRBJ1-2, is GAGVSQSPSNKVTEKGKDVELRCDPISGHTALYWYRQSLGQGLEFLIYFQGNSAPDKSGLPSDRFSAERTGGSVSTLTIQRTQQEDSAVYLCASGKGQVSSGYTFGSGTRLTVV.

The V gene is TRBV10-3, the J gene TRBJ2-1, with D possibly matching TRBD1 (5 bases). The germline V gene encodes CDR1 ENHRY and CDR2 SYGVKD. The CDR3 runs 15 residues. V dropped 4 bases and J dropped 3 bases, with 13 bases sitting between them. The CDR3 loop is CAISGNWGSYNEQFF. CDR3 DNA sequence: TGTGCCATCAGTGGGAATTGGGGCAGCTACAATGAGCAGTTCTTC.

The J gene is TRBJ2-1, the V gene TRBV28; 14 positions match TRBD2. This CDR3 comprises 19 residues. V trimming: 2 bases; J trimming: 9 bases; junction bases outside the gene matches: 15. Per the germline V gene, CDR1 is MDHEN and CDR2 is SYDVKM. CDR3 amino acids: CASSLIGGGGTSGSGEQFF. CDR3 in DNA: TGTGCCAGCAGTTTAATCGGGGGCGGTGGGACTAGCGGGAGCGGTGAGCAGTTCTTC.

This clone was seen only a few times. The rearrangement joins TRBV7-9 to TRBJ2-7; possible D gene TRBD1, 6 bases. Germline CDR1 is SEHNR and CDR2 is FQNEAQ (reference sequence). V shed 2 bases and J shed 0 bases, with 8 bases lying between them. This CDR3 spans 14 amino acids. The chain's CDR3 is CASSLRDISYEQYF. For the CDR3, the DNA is TGTGCCAGCAGCTTACGGGACATCTCCTACGAGCAGTACTTC.

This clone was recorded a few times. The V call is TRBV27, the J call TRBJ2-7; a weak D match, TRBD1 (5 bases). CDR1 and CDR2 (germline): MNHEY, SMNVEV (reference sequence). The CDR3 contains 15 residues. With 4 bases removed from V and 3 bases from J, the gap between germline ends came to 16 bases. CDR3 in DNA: TGTGCCAGCAGTTCCCCGGCCAGGGTAATCTACGAGCAGTACTTC. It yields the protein CASSSPARVIYEQYF.

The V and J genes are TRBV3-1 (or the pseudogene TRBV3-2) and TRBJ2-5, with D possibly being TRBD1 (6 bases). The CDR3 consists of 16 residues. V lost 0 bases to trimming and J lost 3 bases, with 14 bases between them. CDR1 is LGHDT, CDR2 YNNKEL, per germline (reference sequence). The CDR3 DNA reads TGTGCCAGCAGCCAAGATCAGGGGTTACCCGAAGAGACCCAGTACTTC. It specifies CASSQDQGLPEETQYF.

The CDR3 bases are TGTGCCAGCAGCTTTAACAGTGATTTCTACAATGAGCAGTTCTTC. Its translation: CASSFNSDFYNEQFF. The chain uses TRBV11-1 and TRBJ2-1; no firm D call. CDR1 and CDR2 (germline): SGHAT, FQDESV (reference sequence). V lost 3 bases and J 3 bases, leaving 12 bases between the germline ends. The CDR3 extends over 15 amino acids.

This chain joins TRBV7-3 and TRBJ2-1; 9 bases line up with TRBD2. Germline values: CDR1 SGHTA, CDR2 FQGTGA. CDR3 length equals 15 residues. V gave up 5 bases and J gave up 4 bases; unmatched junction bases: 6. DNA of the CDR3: TGTGCCAGCAGCCCGTCTCTAGCGGGGTACAATGAGCAGTTCTTC. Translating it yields CASSPSLAGYNEQFF.

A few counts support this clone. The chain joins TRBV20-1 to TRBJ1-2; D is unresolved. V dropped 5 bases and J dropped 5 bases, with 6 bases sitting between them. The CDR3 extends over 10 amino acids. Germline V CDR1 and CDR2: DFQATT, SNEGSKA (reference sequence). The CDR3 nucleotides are TGCAGTGCTTTCAGATATGGCTACACCTTC. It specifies CSAFRYGYTF.

This chain's CDR3 is CASSQGSLAYNEQFF. CDR3 bases: TGCGCCAGCAGCCAGGGCTCCTTGGCATACAATGAGCAGTTCTTC. This chain links TRBV4-1 with TRBJ2-1; no clear D. The CDR3 is 15 amino acids. Deletions cut 3 bases from V and 4 bases from J, with 13 bases between. Germline V lookup: CDR1 MGHRA, CDR2 YSYEKL.